Below, 22 T cell receptor beta chains from the same sample are listed, as sequenced in a study of blood T cell repertoires in COVID-19. Method: immunoSEQ multiplex PCR; TCRdb's copy keeps in-frame clones and lacks some. The table includes 300,000 or so clones, around 86% detected once. The sample comprised PBMCs or T cells enriched from blood (not recorded which). Source of these receptors: a woman aged 18-35 years who had recovered from COVID-19.

This chain joins TRBV11-2 and TRBJ2-3, with 12 nucleotides matching TRBD2. J was trimmed by 5 bases and V by 1 base; bases with no gene match: 7. Germline-derived CDR1 and CDR2 are SGHAT and FQNNGV. This CDR3 spans 17 amino acids. The CDR3 reads CASSLVVTSGSGDTQYF. In DNA form, the CDR3 reads TGTGCCAGCAGCTTAGTTGTGACTAGCGGGAGTGGAGATACGCAGTATTTT. The variable domain in full, completed from reference TRBV11-2 and TRBJ2-3, reads EAGVAQSPRYKIIEKRQSVAFWCNPISGHATLYWYQQILGQGPKLLIQFQNNGVVDDSQLPKDRFSAERLKGVDSTLKIQPAKLEDSAVYLCASSLVVTSGSGDTQYFGPGTRLTVL.

The chain uses TRBV24-1 and TRBJ1-2; tentative D call: TRBD1 (5 bases). The length of the CDR3 is 14 residues. Trimming pared 3 bases from V and 1 base from J, leaving 8 bases between. Germline V CDR1 and CDR2: KGHDR, SFDVKD. The CDR3 region has the DNA TGTGCCACCAGTGATCCGACAGTTAACTATGGCTACACCTTC. It translates to CATSDPTVNYGYTF.

V is TRBV27 and J is TRBJ1-2; D perhaps matches TRBD1 (5 bases). CDR3 length: 14 residues. Trimming stripped 5 bases from V and 6 bases from J, with 16 bases between. Germline CDR1 is MNHEY and CDR2 is SMNVEV (reference sequence). The CDR3 protein is CASSQGWQGDGYTF. The CDR3 DNA is TGTGCCAGCAGTCAAGGCTGGCAGGGTGATGGCTACACCTTC.

This chain uses TRBV3-1 (or the pseudogene TRBV3-2) with TRBJ2-3; 10 bases fit TRBD1. The CDR3 is made up of 18 amino acids. The germline gives CDR1 LGHDT, CDR2 YNNKEL (reference sequence). J lost 2 bases, V lost 1 base, and 9 bases had no gene match. The chain's CDR3 is CASSQATGGFVSTDTQYF. Here the CDR3 DNA reads TGTGCCAGCAGCCAAGCGACAGGGGGCTTCGTTTCCACAGATACGCAGTATTTT.

The chain is built from TRBV6-6 and TRBJ1-6, with 7 bases aligning to TRBD1. J was trimmed by 5 bases and V by 2 bases; bases with no gene match: 6. Per the germline V gene, CDR1 is MNHNY and CDR2 is SVGAGI (reference sequence). The CDR3 length is 16 residues. The CDR3 nucleotides read TGTGCCAGCAGTTACGGGACAGACATTCATAATTCACCCCTCCACTTT. Amino acid sequence: CASSYGTDIHNSPLHF.

This rearrangement joins TRBV7-6 to TRBJ2-3; 14 bases fit TRBD2. J gave up 3 bases and V 5 bases, and 4 bases lay outside the gene matches. The length of the CDR3 is 16 residues. From germline, CDR1 is SGHVS and CDR2 FNYEAQ. In nucleotides, the CDR3 is TGTGCCAGCAGCCTGACTAGCGGGGGGGCTACAGATACGCAGTATTTT. This encodes CASSLTSGGATDTQYF.

The chain employs TRBV2 and TRBJ2-3, with TRBD2 as a possible D gene (7 bases). V was cut by 7 bases and J by 4 bases, with 15 bases left in between. Germline CDR1 SNHLY, CDR2 FYNNEI. The CDR3 totals 14 residues. CDR3 region: CASIKGGGADTQYF. The CDR3 region has the DNA TGTGCCAGCATTAAGGGGGGGGGCGCAGATACGCAGTATTTT. Supplemented by reference TRBV2 and TRBJ2-3, the full variable domain reads EPEVTQTPSHQVTQMGQEVILRCVPISNHLYFYWYRQILGQKVEFLVSFYNNEISEKSEIFDDQFSVERPDGSNFTLKIRSTKLEDSAMYFCASIKGGGADTQYFGPGTRLTVL.

V usage is TRBV5-4 and J usage is TRBJ1-1; 10 bases match TRBD1. Germline-derived CDR1 and CDR2 are SGHNT and YYREEE (reference sequence). J gave up 1 base and V 4 bases, and 4 bases lay outside the gene matches. This CDR3 has 15 amino acids. As DNA, the CDR3 is TGTGCCAGCAGCAGAGGGACAGGGGAGAACACTGAAGCTTTCTTT. Translated, it gives CASSRGTGENTEAFF.

The chain links TRBV7-9 to TRBJ1-2; 7 bases agree with TRBD1. Trimming took 3 bases from V and 8 from J; bases not matched to a gene: 6. This CDR3 contains 13 residues. From germline, CDR1 is SEHNR and CDR2 FQNEAQ (reference sequence). This CDR3 reads CASSFRQGKGYTF. The CDR3 bases are TGTGCCAGCAGCTTCCGACAGGGTAAAGGCTACACCTTC.

This clone was observed a few times. The gene calls are TRBV19 and TRBJ2-3; D gene uncertain. The CDR3 contains 13 residues. The germline CDR1 and CDR2 sequences are LNHDA and SQIVND (reference sequence). V was shortened by 3 bases and J by 4 bases, with 8 bases between the two germline ends. Here the CDR3 reads CASSILPADTQYF. DNA of the CDR3: TGTGCCAGTAGTATTCTTCCAGCAGATACGCAGTATTTT.

The chain carries TRBV4-1 and TRBJ2-1; 7 bases align to TRBD2. The germline V gene encodes CDR1 MGHRA and CDR2 YSYEKL. J lost 3 bases, V lost 2 bases, and 4 bases had no gene match. CDR3 length: 15 residues. The CDR3 DNA is TGCGCCAGCAGCCAACCGGGACTAAACTACAATGAGCAGTTCTTC. It specifies CASSQPGLNYNEQFF.

In its sample, this clone was seen a few times. The chain combines TRBV7-2 with TRBJ1-5, with D tentatively TRBD1 (5 bases). From germline, CDR1 is SGHTA and CDR2 FQGNSA. V shed 4 bases and J shed 5 bases, with 9 bases lying between them. The CDR3 runs to 13 residues. This chain's CDR3 is CASSSQTDQPQHF. DNA of the CDR3: TGTGCCAGCAGCTCCCAGACAGATCAGCCCCAGCATTTT.

The chain is built from TRBV28 and TRBJ1-1, with D maybe TRBD1 (5 bases). CDR1 is MDHEN and CDR2 is SYDVKM in the germline V gene. This CDR3 has 15 amino acids. V lost 3 bases, J lost 1 base, and 12 bases lay in between. The CDR3 nucleotides read TGTGCCAGCAGTTTCGGCACAGGCCGGAACACTGAAGCTTTCTTT. This sequence encodes CASSFGTGRNTEAFF.

This rearrangement joins TRBV10-2 to TRBJ1-6; the D gene is possibly TRBD1 (6 bases). In germline, CDR1 is WSHSY, CDR2 SAAADI. V lost 8 bases and J lost 9, with 20 bases in between. This CDR3 comprises 15 residues. The CDR3 bases are TGCGCCAGCGGGTTTTTGGGCACACAGGGTTCACCCCTCCACTTT. This gives the protein CASGFLGTQGSPLHF.

The rearrangement joins TRBV4-2 to TRBJ1-5; D is unclear. Trimming took 0 bases from V and 6 from J, leaving 12 bases between them. The CDR3 length is 15 residues. Germline values: CDR1 LGHNA, CDR2 YNFKEQ. CDR3 DNA sequence: TGTGCCAGCAGCCAAGAATACGTCGGGTTTCAGCCCCAGCATTTT. Its translation is CASSQEYVGFQPQHF.

V and J are TRBV5-1 and TRBJ1-1; weak D call: TRBD1 (5 bases). The CDR3 totals 14 residues. Deletions cut 4 bases from V and 5 bases from J, with 15 bases between. Looked up from germline, CDR1 is SGHRS and CDR2 is YFSETQ. This chain's CDR3 is CASSLRQRATEAFF. DNA of the CDR3: TGCGCCAGCAGCCTGCGACAGCGGGCGACTGAAGCTTTCTTT. Looking up the rest from reference TRBV5-1 and TRBJ1-1 gives the full variable domain: KAGVTQTPRYLIKTRGQQVTLSCSPISGHRSVSWYQQTPGQGLQFLFEYFSETQRNKGNFPGRFSGRQFSNSRSEMNVSTLELGDSALYLCASSLRQRATEAFFGQGTRLTVV.

The chain employs TRBV5-4 and TRBJ2-2; maybe TRBD1 (6 bases). The V gene lost 0 bases and the J gene lost 4 bases, with 10 bases spanning the gap. Germline V gene lookup returns CDR1 SGHNT and CDR2 YYREEE (reference sequence). The CDR3 length is 15 residues. CDR3: CASSLGGQSTGELFF. In DNA form, the CDR3 reads TGTGCCAGCAGCTTGGGCGGACAGAGCACCGGGGAGCTGTTTTTT.

The chain joins TRBV4-2 to TRBJ1-5, with 7 bases fitting TRBD1. The CDR3 consists of 17 residues. Unmatched junction bases numbered 13, after V lost 5 bases and J lost 3 bases. The germline CDR1 and CDR2 sequences are LGHNA and YNFKEQ. The CDR3 DNA follows: TGTGCCAGCAGCTCAACAGGGGCCTCTTATCACAATCAGCCCCAGCATTTT. As protein: CASSSTGASYHNQPQHF.

The chain couples TRBV6-5 to TRBJ1-6; D is possibly TRBD1 (6 bases). The CDR3 has 15 residues. The V gene lost 6 bases and the J gene lost 8 bases, with 17 bases spanning the gap. From germline, CDR1 is MNHEY and CDR2 SVGAGI. CDR3 amino acids: CASRREQGRDSPLHF. Here the CDR3 DNA reads TGTGCCAGCAGACGAGAACAGGGAAGGGATTCACCCCTCCACTTT.

This chain connects TRBV2 to TRBJ2-7, with 12 bases matching TRBD1. Trimming at V came to 9 bases and at J to 6 bases, leaving 9 bases not matched to a gene. The CDR3 has 14 amino acids. Germline V gives CDR1 SNHLY, CDR2 FYNNEI. The CDR3 DNA follows: TGTGCCAGTCGAACCGGGACAGGGGGCAGCGAGCAGTACTTC. This sequence encodes CASRTGTGGSEQYF.

A single count supports this clone. The chain combines TRBV19 with TRBJ1-5; no clear D gene. In germline, CDR1 is LNHDA, CDR2 SQIVND (reference sequence). This CDR3 is built from 15 residues. The V end lost 7 bases, the J end lost 0 bases, and 13 bases lay between the germline ends. CDR3 amino acids: CASISGPDSNQPQHF. The CDR3 DNA follows: TGTGCCAGTATTTCTGGCCCAGATAGCAATCAGCCCCAGCATTTT.

The chain links TRBV30 to TRBJ1-2; no definite D call. Deletions cut 3 bases from V and 8 bases from J, with 13 bases between. The length of the CDR3 is 12 residues. Germline CDR1 and CDR2: GTSNPN and SVGIG (reference sequence). The CDR3 DNA reads TGTGCCTGGAGAGGCCCCGCGGGAGGCTACACCTTC. It yields the protein CAWRGPAGGYTF.